This T cell receptor (beta chain) came from a study of early T cells in non-severe SARS-CoV-2 infection. Study-level background: Sequencing of unsorted whole blood was done on bulk RNA, leaving chains unpaired. Findings and caveats of the study: Database matching using VDJdb favored anti-spike CD8 responses, with private and CD4 specificities left missing.

Unique molecular identifiers were attached to individual cDNA molecules. TCRdb called the 5' RACE reads again in MiXCR, with one record for every CDR3 protein. The sample includes tens of thousands of distinct CDR3 sequences, 11% seen only once; the top ten take around 14%. Comments on this clonotype: The antigen is not known.

Trimming left V 4 bases short and J 2 bases short, with 12 bases between. Per germline, CDR1 SGHTA and CDR2 FQGNSA. The CDR3 spans 15 residues. The rearrangement uses TRBV7-2 and TRBJ2-1; D is perhaps TRBD2 (5 bases). The sample taken for sequencing was whole blood. The TCR comes from an adult who was a healthcare worker with PCR-confirmed SARS-CoV-2 infection or an uninfected control (not recorded which). CDR3 sequence (DNA): TGTGCCAGCAGCTCCCGGGGAGATCCCTACAATGAGCAGTTCTTC. Translating gives CASSSRGDPYNEQFF.